This entry features one TCR beta chain sequence. This entry comes from a study of control samples from healthy donors and cancer patients. This CDR3 comprises 13 residues. With 9 bases removed from V and 4 bases from J, the gap between germline ends came to 12 bases. CDR1 is LNHDA and CDR2 is SQIVND in the germline V gene (reference sequence). Here immunoSEQ multiplex PCR was the method, and the copy in TCRdb shows in-frame clones only, minus some. Counted here are approximately 150,000 clones, just under 90% occurring once; the ten biggest clones make up just over 7.5%. This rearrangement joins TRBV19 to TRBJ2-2; no clear D gene. The clonotype was recovered from a man aged 50 to 60 with head and neck cancer. The sample was PBMCs. The DNA of the CDR3 is TGTGCCAGCCGTCCAGCCAGCACCGGGGAGCTGTTTTTT. It encodes CASRPASTGELFF.